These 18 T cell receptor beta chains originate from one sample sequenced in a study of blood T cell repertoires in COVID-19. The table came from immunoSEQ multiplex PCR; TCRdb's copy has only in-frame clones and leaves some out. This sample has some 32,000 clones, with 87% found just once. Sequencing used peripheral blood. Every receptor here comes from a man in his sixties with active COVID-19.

CDR3 sequence reads: CASSLTGGSSTGANVLTF. CDR3 coding DNA: TGTGCCAGCAGCCTAACGGGTGGTTCCTCGACTGGGGCCAACGTCCTGACTTTC. The chain joins TRBV21-1 to TRBJ2-6; TRBD2 is the table's D call, not checked against the DNA. TRBV21-1 has pseudogene status. The CDR3 runs 18 residues.

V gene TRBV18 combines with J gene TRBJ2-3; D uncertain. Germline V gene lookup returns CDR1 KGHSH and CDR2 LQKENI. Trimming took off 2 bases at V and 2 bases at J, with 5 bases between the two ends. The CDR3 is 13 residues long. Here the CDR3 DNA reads TGTGCCAGCTCACCAGGAGTCACAGATACGCAGTATTTT. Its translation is CASSPGVTDTQYF.

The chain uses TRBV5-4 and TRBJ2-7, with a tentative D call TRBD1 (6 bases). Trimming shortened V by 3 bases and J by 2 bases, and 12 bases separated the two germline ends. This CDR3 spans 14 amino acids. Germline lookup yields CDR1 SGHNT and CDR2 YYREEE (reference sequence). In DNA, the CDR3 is TGTGCCAGCAGCTCCCGACAGGCAGCCTACGAGCAGTACTTC. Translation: CASSSRQAAYEQYF.

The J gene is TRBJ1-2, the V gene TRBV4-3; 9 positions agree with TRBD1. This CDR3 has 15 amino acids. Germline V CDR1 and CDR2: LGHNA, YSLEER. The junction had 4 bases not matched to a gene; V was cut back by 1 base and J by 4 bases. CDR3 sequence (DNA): TGCGCCAGCAGCCAAGGGACAGGGGCCTCCTATGGCTACACCTTC. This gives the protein CASSQGTGASYGYTF.

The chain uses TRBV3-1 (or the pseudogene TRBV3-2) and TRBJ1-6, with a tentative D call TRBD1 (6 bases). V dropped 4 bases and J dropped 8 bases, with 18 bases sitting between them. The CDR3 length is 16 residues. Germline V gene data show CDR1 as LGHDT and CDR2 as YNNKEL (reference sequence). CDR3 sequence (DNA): TGTGCCAGCAGCCGATATCAAGGACAGAATGATTCACCCCTCCACTTT. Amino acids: CASSRYQGQNDSPLHF.

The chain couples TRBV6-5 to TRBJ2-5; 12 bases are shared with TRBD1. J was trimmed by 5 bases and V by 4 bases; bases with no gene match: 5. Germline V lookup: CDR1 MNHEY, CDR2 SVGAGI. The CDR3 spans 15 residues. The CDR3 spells CASSWGQGAEETQYF. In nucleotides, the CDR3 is TGTGCCAGCAGTTGGGGACAGGGGGCGGAGGAGACCCAGTACTTC.

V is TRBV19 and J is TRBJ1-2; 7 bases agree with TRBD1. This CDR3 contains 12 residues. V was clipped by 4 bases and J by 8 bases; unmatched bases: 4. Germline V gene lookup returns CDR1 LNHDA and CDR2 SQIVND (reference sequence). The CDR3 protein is CASSNRQGGYTF. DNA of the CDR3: TGTGCCAGTAGTAACCGACAGGGCGGCTACACCTTC.

The CDR3: CSVEEAAKNIQYF. CDR3 DNA: TGCAGCGTTGAGGAGGCGGCCAAAAACATTCAGTACTTC. The rearrangement uses TRBV29-1 and TRBJ2-4, with a weak D call TRBD2 (5 bases). V lost 3 bases to trimming and J lost 1 base, with 7 bases between them. Germline V lookup: CDR1 SQVTM, CDR2 ANQGSEA. The CDR3 has 13 amino acids.

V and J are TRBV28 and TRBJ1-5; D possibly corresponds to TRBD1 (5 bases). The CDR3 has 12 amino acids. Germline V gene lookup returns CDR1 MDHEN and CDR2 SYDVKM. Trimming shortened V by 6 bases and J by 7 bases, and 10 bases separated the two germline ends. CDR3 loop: CASSPGGQPQHF. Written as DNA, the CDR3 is TGTGCCAGCAGCCCGGGGGGGCAGCCCCAGCATTTT.

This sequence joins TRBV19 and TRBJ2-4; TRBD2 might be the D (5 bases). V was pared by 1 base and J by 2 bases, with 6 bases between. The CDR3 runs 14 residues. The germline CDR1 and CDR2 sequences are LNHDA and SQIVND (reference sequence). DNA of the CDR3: TGTGCCAGTAGTATAGCGGGGACCAAAAACATTCAGTACTTC. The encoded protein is CASSIAGTKNIQYF.

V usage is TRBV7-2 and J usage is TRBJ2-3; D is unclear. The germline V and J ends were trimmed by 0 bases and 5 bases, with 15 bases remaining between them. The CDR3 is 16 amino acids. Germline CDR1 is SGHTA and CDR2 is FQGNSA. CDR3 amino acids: CASSLARSRFGDTQYF. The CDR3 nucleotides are TGTGCCAGCAGCTTAGCGAGGTCTCGGTTCGGAGATACGCAGTATTTT.

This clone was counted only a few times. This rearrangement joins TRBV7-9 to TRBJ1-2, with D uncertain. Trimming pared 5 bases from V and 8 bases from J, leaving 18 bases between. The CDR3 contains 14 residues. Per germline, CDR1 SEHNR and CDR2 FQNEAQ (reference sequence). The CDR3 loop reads CASSPLGGSDGYTF. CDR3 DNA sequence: TGTGCCAGCAGCCCCCTGGGAGGGAGTGACGGCTACACCTTC.

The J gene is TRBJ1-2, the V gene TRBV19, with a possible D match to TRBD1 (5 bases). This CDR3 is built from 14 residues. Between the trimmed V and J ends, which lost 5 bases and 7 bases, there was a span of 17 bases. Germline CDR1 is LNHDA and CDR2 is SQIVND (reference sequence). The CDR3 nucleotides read TGTGCCAGTAGTCCCCGGGCCGGGCAGGGTGGCTACACCTTC. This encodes CASSPRAGQGGYTF.

This CDR3 reads CASSLVGARIYEQFF. For the CDR3, the DNA is TGTGCCAGCAGCTTAGTGGGGGCCCGGATCTATGAGCAGTTCTTC. The chain links TRBV7-9 to TRBJ2-1; TRBD1 is a possible D gene (6 bases). Germline V gives CDR1 SEHNR, CDR2 FQNEAQ (reference sequence). The CDR3 covers 15 residues. Trimming shortened V by 1 base and J by 8 bases, and 15 bases separated the two germline ends.

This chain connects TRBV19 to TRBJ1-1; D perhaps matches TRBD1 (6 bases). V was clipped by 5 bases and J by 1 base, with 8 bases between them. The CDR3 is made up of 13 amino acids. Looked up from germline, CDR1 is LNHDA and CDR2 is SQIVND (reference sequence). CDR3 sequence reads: CASSSTGNTEAFF. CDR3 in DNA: TGTGCCAGTAGTTCGACAGGGAACACTGAAGCTTTCTTT.

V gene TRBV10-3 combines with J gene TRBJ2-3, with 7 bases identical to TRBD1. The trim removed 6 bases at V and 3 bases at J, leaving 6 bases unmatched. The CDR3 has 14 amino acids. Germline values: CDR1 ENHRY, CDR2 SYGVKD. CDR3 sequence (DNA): TGTGCCATCAGAGAAACGACAGGGACAGATACGCAGTATTTT. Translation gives CAIRETTGTDTQYF.

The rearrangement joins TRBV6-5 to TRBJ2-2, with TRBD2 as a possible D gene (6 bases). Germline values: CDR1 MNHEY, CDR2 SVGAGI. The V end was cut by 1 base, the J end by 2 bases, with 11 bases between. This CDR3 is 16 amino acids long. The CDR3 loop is CASSYLGSGNTGELFF. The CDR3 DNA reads TGTGCCAGCAGTTACTTGGGTAGCGGAAACACCGGGGAGCTGTTTTTT.

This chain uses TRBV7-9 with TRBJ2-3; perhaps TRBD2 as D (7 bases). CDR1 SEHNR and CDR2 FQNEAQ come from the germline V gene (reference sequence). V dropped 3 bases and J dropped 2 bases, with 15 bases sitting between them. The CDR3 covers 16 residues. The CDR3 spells CASSFPMRGLTDTQYF. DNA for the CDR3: TGTGCCAGCAGCTTCCCCATGCGGGGGCTCACAGATACGCAGTATTTT.